These T cell receptor beta chains were read from a single sample in a study of blood T cells in healthy people across ages. TCRdb reanalysed the 5' RACE reads using MiXCR and keeps one entry per CDR3 protein. The table shows around 1,900,000 distinct CDR3 sequences, with approximately 40% occurring only once. The sample taken for sequencing was blood. The receptors were gathered from a human donor in good health. Both conserved end residues are part of each CDR3. Each record gives: J gene, V gene, D gene, clone size, CDR3 protein, CDR3 DNA. D genes are given only for firm matches. Only some rows state a clone size, as once, few, many or a class for expanded clones.

J gene: TRBJ2-5
V gene: TRBV5-5
D gene: -
clone size: -
CDR3 protein: CASSLSSQIETQYF
CDR3 DNA: TGTGCCAGCAGCTTGTCATCACAGATAGAGACCCAGTACTTC

J gene: TRBJ2-7
V gene: TRBV27
D gene: TRBD1
clone size: -
CDR3 protein: CASSTTGYSEQYF
CDR3 DNA: TGTGCCAGCAGCACGACAGGGTATAGCGAGCAGTACTTC

J gene: TRBJ2-2
V gene: TRBV18
D gene: TRBD1
clone size: -
CDR3 protein: CASSPPEQGATGELFF
CDR3 DNA: TGTGCCAGCTCACCACCGGAACAGGGGGCCACCGGGGAGCTGTTTTTT

J gene: TRBJ2-7
V gene: TRBV6-2/TRBV6-3
D gene: TRBD2
clone size: -
CDR3 protein: CASSYSTPGGGTYEQYF
CDR3 DNA: TGTGCCAGCAGTTACTCCACTCCTGGCGGGGGAACCTACGAGCAGTACTTC

J gene: TRBJ2-1
V gene: TRBV7-2
D gene: -
clone size: -
CDR3 protein: CASSLEGTTLAKNIQFF
CDR3 DNA: TGTGCCAGCAGCTTAGAAGGGACAACATTAGCCAAAAACATTCAGTTCTTC

J gene: TRBJ1-3
V gene: TRBV2
D gene: -
clone size: few
CDR3 protein: CASGVTSGNTIYF
CDR3 DNA: TGTGCCAGTGGCGTAACCTCTGGAAACACCATATATTTT

J gene: TRBJ1-6
V gene: TRBV4-3
D gene: TRBD1
clone size: -
CDR3 protein: CASSQDWDRGISPLHF
CDR3 DNA: TGCGCCAGCAGCCAAGATTGGGACAGGGGGATTTCACCCCTCCACTTT

J gene: TRBJ2-1
V gene: TRBV20-1
D gene: TRBD2
clone size: many
CDR3 protein: CSASGEGEQFF
CDR3 DNA: TGCAGTGCTAGTGGGGAGGGGGAGCAGTTCTTC

J gene: TRBJ2-3
V gene: TRBV20-1
D gene: TRBD2
clone size: few
CDR3 protein: CSARATSGGHPLSDTQYF
CDR3 DNA: TGCAGTGCTAGAGCTACTAGCGGGGGCCACCCTCTTTCGGATACGCAGTATTTT

J gene: TRBJ2-7
V gene: TRBV10-3
D gene: -
clone size: -
CDR3 protein: CAISSPRLTYEQYF
CDR3 DNA: TGTGCCATCAGTTCCCCCCGGCTAACCTACGAGCAGTACTTC

J gene: TRBJ1-5
V gene: TRBV28
D gene: -
clone size: few
CDR3 protein: CASSEFHHQPQHF
CDR3 DNA: TGTGCCAGCAGTGAGTTTCATCATCAGCCCCAGCATTTT

J gene: TRBJ1-6
V gene: TRBV7-2
D gene: -
clone size: -
CDR3 protein: CASSFLGQGYNSPLHF
CDR3 DNA: TGTGCCAGCAGCTTCCTAGGGCAGGGCTATAATTCACCCCTCCACTTT

J gene: TRBJ1-2
V gene: TRBV5-1
D gene: -
clone size: -
CDR3 protein: CASSPMTAGGYTF
CDR3 DNA: TGCGCCAGCAGCCCTATGACAGCCGGGGGCTACACCTTC

J gene: TRBJ2-1
V gene: TRBV5-1
D gene: TRBD2
clone size: -
CDR3 protein: CASSLEGLAGGSSYNEQFF
CDR3 DNA: TGCGCCAGCAGCTTGGAGGGACTAGCGGGGGGCAGCTCCTACAATGAGCAGTTCTTC

J gene: TRBJ2-2
V gene: TRBV20-1
D gene: TRBD2
clone size: -
CDR3 protein: CSARDGTRTGELFF
CDR3 DNA: TGCAGTGCTAGAGATGGGACTAGAACCGGGGAGCTGTTTTTT

J gene: TRBJ1-1
V gene: TRBV20-1
D gene: TRBD1
clone size: -
CDR3 protein: CSARDVGQGNTEAFF
CDR3 DNA: TGCAGTGCTAGAGATGTAGGACAGGGGAACACTGAAGCTTTCTTT